This T cell receptor (beta chain) appears in the sequencing data of a study of cytomegalovirus exposure and HLA in healthy donors. Study-level findings and limits: Later on, an analysis found that several of the most significant clusters appeared to be linked to common viral pathogens, which included parvovirus B19. In presence/absence analyses, roughly uniform sequencing depth across donors was assumed.

The germline V gene encodes CDR1 MNHNS and CDR2 SASEGT. V was pared by 2 bases and J by 7 bases, with 9 bases between. This CDR3 has 13 amino acids. With regard to this clone: Its target is not known.

With 60 Vbeta and 13 Jbeta primers, the PCR was carried out. The repertoire was sequenced with immunoSEQ multiplex PCR; TCRdb's copy has only in-frame clones and lacks some. There are approximately 180,000 clones in the sample; 87% occur only once, and about 0.21% lies in the top ten. The chain carries TRBV6-1 and TRBJ1-5, with D possibly TRBD1 on 5 matching bases. Source material: PBMCs. The receptor was derived from a girl under three years old in good health and CMV-seronegative. Here the CDR3 DNA reads TGTGCCAGCAGTGAACAGGGAATACAGCCCCAGCATTTT. Its protein is CASSEQGIQPQHF.